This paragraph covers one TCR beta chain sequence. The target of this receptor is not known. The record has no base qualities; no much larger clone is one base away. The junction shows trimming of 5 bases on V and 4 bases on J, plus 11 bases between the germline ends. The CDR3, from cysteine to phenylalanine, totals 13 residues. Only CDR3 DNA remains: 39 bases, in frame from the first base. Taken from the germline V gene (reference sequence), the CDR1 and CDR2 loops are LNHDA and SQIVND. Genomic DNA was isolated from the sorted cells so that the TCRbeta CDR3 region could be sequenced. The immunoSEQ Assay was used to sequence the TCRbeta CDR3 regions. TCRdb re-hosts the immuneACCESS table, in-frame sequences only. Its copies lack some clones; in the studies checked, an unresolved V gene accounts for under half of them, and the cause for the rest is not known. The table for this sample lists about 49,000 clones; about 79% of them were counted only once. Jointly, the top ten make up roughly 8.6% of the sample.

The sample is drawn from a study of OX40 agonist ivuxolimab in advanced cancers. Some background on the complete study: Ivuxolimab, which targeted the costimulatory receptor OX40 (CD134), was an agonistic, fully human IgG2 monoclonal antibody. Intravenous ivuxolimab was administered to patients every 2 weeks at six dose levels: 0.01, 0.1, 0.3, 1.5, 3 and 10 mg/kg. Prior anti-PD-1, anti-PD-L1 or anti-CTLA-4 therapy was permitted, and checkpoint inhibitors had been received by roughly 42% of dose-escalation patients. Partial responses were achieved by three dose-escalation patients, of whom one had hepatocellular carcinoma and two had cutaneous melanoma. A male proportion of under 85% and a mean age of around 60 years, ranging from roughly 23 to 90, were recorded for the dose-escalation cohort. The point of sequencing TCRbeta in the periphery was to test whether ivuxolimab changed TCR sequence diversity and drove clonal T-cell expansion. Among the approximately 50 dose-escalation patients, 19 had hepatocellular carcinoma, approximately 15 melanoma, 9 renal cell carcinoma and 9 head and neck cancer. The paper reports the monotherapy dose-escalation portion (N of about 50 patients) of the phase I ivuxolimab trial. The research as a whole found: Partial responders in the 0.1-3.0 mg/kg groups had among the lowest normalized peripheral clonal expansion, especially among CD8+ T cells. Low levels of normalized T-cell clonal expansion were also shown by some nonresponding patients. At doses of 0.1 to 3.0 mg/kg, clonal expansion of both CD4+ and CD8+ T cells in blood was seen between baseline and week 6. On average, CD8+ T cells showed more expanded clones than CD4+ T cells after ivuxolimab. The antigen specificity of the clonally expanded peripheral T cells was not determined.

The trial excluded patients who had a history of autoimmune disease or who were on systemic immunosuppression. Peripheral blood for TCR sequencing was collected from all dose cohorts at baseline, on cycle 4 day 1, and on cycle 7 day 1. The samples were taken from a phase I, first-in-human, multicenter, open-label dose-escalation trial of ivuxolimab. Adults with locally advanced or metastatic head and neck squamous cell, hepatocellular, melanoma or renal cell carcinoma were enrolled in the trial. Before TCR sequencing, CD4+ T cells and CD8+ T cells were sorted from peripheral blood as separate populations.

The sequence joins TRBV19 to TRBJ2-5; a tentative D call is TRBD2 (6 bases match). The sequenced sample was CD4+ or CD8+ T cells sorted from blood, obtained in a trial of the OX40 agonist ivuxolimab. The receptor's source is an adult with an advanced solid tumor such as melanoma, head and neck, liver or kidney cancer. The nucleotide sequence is TGTGCCAGTAGTGGCGGGACGGGAGAGACCCAGTACTTC. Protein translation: CASSGGTGETQYF.